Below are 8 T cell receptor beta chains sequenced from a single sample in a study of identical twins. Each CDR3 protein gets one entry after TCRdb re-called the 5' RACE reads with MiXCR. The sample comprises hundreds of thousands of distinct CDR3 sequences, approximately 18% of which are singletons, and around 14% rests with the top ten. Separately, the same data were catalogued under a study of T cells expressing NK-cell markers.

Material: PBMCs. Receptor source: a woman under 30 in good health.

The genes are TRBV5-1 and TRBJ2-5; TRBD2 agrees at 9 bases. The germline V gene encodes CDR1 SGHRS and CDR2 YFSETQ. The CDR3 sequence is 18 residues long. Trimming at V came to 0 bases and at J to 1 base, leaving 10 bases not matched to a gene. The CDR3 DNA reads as TGCGCCAGCAGCTTGGGGTTAGCGGGGGATGTTCGCCAAGAGACCCAGTACTTC. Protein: CASSLGLAGDVRQETQYF.

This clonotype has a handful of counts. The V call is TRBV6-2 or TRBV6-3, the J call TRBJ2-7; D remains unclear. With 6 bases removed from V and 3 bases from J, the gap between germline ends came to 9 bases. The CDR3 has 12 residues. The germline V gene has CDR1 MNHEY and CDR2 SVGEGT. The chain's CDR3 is CASSDGGYEQYF. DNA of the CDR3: TGTGCCAGCAGCGACGGTGGCTACGAGCAGTACTTC.

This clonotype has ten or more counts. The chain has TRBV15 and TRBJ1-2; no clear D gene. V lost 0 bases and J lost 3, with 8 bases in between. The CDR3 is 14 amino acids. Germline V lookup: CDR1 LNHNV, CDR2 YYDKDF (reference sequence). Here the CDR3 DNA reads TGTGCCACCAGCAGAGACCGGAAGGACTATGGCTACACCTTC. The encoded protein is CATSRDRKDYGYTF.

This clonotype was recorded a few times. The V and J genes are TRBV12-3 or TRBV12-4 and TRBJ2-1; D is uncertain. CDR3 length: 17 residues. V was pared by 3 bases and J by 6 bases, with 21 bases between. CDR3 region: CASSFTHRKYRSNEQFF. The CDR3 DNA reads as TGTGCCAGCAGTTTCACCCACCGTAAGTATCGGTCCAATGAGCAGTTCTTC.

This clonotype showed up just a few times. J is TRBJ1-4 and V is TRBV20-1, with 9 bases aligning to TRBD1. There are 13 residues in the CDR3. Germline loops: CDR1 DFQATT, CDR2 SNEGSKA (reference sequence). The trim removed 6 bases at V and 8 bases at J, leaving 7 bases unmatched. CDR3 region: CSAPRTGEEKLFF. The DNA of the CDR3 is TGCAGTGCACCTCGGACAGGGGAGGAAAAACTGTTTTTT.

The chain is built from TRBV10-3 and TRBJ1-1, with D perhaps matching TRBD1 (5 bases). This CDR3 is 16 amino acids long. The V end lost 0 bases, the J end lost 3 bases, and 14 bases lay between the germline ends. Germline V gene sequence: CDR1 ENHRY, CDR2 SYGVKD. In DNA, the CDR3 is TGTGCCATCAGTGAGTCGGCGGGCGCGGGGCACACTGAAGCTTTCTTT. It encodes CAISESAGAGHTEAFF.

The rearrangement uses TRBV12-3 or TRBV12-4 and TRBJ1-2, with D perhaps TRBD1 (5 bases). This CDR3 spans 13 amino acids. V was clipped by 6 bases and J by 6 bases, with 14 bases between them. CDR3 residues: CASRSSGLHGYTF. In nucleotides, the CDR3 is TGTGCCAGCAGATCTTCAGGGTTACATGGCTACACCTTC.

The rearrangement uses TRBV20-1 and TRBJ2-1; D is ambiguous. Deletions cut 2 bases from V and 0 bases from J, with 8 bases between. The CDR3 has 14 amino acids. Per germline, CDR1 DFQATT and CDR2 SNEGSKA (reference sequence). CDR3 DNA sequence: TGCAGTGCTAGAATACGGGCCTCCTACAATGAGCAGTTCTTC. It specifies CSARIRASYNEQFF.